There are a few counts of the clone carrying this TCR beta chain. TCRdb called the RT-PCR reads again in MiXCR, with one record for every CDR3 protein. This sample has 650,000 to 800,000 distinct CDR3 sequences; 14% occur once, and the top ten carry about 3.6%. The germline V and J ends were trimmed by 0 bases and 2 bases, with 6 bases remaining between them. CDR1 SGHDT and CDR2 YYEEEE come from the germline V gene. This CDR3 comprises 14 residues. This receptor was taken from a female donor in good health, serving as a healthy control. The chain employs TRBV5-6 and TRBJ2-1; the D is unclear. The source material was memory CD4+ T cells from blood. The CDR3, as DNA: TGTGCCAGCAGCTTGGAGTGGGCCTACAATGAGCAGTTCTTC. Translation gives CASSLEWAYNEQFF.